This passage covers 27 T cell receptor beta chains from one sample sequenced in a study of blood T cell repertoires in COVID-19. The repertoire was sequenced with immunoSEQ multiplex PCR; TCRdb's copy has only in-frame clones and lacks some. The sample yields 90,000 to 100,000 clones, approximately 90% seen once. The source material was peripheral blood. The source of these receptors is a human donor in a cohort sampled during active COVID-19.

The chain has TRBV19 and TRBJ1-6, with 7 positions matching TRBD1. The CDR3 consists of 14 residues. Germline trimming cut 10 bases from V and 5 bases from J; bases unmatched to any gene: 8. Germline V lookup: CDR1 LNHDA, CDR2 SQIVND (reference sequence). In DNA form, the CDR3 reads TGTGCCACCGGGACAGTCTATAATAATTCACCCCTCCACTTT. It specifies CATGTVYNNSPLHF.

This clone was seen more than once but under ten times. The chain joins TRBV11-2 to TRBJ1-6; D possibly corresponds to TRBD1 (5 bases). Germline CDR1 SGHAT, CDR2 FQNNGV. The V and J ends lost 3 bases and 6 bases respectively, with 12 bases between them. The CDR3 length is 15 residues. CDR3 sequence reads: CASSFRGLTNSPLHF. Here the CDR3 DNA reads TGTGCCAGCAGCTTTAGGGGACTGACTAATTCACCCCTCCACTTT. Full variable domain (remainder filled in from reference TRBV11-2 and TRBJ1-6): EAGVAQSPRYKIIEKRQSVAFWCNPISGHATLYWYQQILGQGPKLLIQFQNNGVVDDSQLPKDRFSAERLKGVDSTLKIQPAKLEDSAVYLCASSFRGLTNSPLHFGNGTRLTVT.

This chain connects TRBV16 to TRBJ2-5, with 13 bases aligning to TRBD2. CDR1 KGHSY and CDR2 FQNENV come from the germline V gene. There are 18 residues in the CDR3. With 4 bases clipped from V and 2 bases from J, the junction kept 10 bases outside the gene matches. For the CDR3, the DNA is TGTGCCAGCAGCCTTAGACTAGCGGGAGGACCCCCACAAGAGACCCAGTACTTC. Translation: CASSLRLAGGPPQETQYF.

This clone was counted between two and nine times. The chain recombines TRBV10-3 with TRBJ2-3, with TRBD2 matching 14 bases. The germline V gene encodes CDR1 ENHRY and CDR2 SYGVKD. J lost 1 base, V lost 5 bases, and 5 bases had no gene match. The CDR3 spans 17 residues. CDR3 DNA sequence: TGTGCCATCAGTAGGGGACTAGCGGGAGAGGGCACAGATACGCAGTATTTT. Protein product: CAISRGLAGEGTDTQYF.

The chain combines TRBV20-1 with TRBJ1-1; perhaps TRBD1 as D (6 bases). The V end lost 3 bases, the J end lost 0 bases, and 14 bases lay between the germline ends. The CDR3 contains 15 residues. Germline CDR1 DFQATT, CDR2 SNEGSKA (reference sequence). DNA for the CDR3: TGCAGTGCTAGTAGGAAAACAGGGATGAACACTGAAGCTTTCTTT. This codes for CSASRKTGMNTEAFF.

The genes are TRBV19 and TRBJ1-1, with 10 bases aligning to TRBD1. Trimming at V came to 4 bases and at J to 1 base, leaving 3 bases not matched to a gene. This CDR3 comprises 15 residues. The germline V gene has CDR1 LNHDA and CDR2 SQIVND (reference sequence). CDR3 sequence reads: CASSRDRGKNTEAFF. CDR3 coding DNA: TGTGCCAGTAGTAGGGACAGGGGAAAGAACACTGAAGCTTTCTTT.

V and J are TRBV29-1 and TRBJ1-4; D not resolved. Germline V gene data show CDR1 as SQVTM and CDR2 as ANQGSEA. CDR3 length: 13 amino acids. The V end was cut by 7 bases, the J end by 0 bases, with 9 bases between. CDR3 nucleotides: TGCAGCGGAGGGTTTGCAACTAATGAAAAACTGTTTTTT. Translation gives CSGGFATNEKLFF.

The J gene is TRBJ2-1, the V gene TRBV15; TRBD2 is a possible D gene (5 bases). Germline V gene data show CDR1 as LNHNV and CDR2 as YYDKDF (reference sequence). V dropped 4 bases and J dropped 0 bases, with 10 bases sitting between them. The CDR3 sequence is 15 residues long. This chain's CDR3 is CATSTGSNSYNEQFF. The CDR3 DNA reads as TGTGCCACCAGCACGGGGTCGAACTCCTACAATGAGCAGTTCTTC.

The chain links TRBV6-5 to TRBJ2-1, with 11 bases identical to TRBD1. The CDR3 contains 14 residues. The germline V gene encodes CDR1 MNHEY and CDR2 SVGAGI. V lost 4 bases to trimming and J lost 8 bases; unmatched junction nucleotides: 4. Written as DNA, the CDR3 is TGTGCCAGCAGTTTCGGACAGGGGGCCTATGAGCAGTTCTTC. Translated, it gives CASSFGQGAYEQFF.

The chain recombines TRBV5-1 with TRBJ1-2; possible D gene TRBD1, 6 bases. The CDR3 runs to 13 residues. Trimming took 3 bases from V and 2 from J, leaving 8 bases between them. The germline V gene encodes CDR1 SGHRS and CDR2 YFSETQ. The CDR3 loop reads CASSSGGNYGYTF. CDR3 in DNA: TGCGCCAGCAGCTCTGGGGGCAACTATGGCTACACCTTC.

CDR3: CASSLDRYETQYF. CDR3 DNA sequence: TGTGCCAGCAGCTTGGACAGATATGAGACCCAGTACTTC. The rearrangement links TRBV13 to TRBJ2-5; D is possibly TRBD1 (6 bases). This CDR3 region has 13 residues. V was clipped by 3 bases and J by 5 bases, with 10 bases between them. Germline CDR1 is PRHDT and CDR2 is FYEKMQ (reference sequence).

This clone appeared once. This chain uses TRBV6-5 with TRBJ1-1; D ambiguous. V lost 7 bases and J lost 5, with 14 bases in between. CDR1 MNHEY and CDR2 SVGAGI come from the germline V gene. The CDR3 has 13 amino acids. CDR3: CASTKTVGTEAFF. The CDR3 DNA sequence: TGTGCCAGCACCAAAACAGTGGGTACTGAAGCTTTCTTT.

In this sample, this clone turned up a few times. This sequence joins TRBV27 and TRBJ1-1; the D gene is possibly TRBD1 (5 bases). V was trimmed by 2 bases and J by 0 bases, leaving 10 bases between them. This CDR3 spans 15 amino acids. The germline V gene encodes CDR1 MNHEY and CDR2 SMNVEV (reference sequence). The CDR3, as DNA: TGTGCCAGCAGTTTAGGGGCAGGGATGAACACTGAAGCTTTCTTT. It codes for CASSLGAGMNTEAFF.

This clone has only one observation. The chain employs TRBV6-6 and TRBJ1-2; D call uncertain. Germline-derived CDR1 and CDR2 are MNHNY and SVGAGI (reference sequence). Trimming shortened V by 2 bases and J by 2 bases, and 9 bases separated the two germline ends. This CDR3 spans 14 amino acids. The CDR3 is CASSYTGQNYGYTF. CDR3 in DNA: TGTGCCAGCAGTTACACTGGGCAGAACTATGGCTACACCTTC.

The chain uses TRBV19 and TRBJ1-1; unclear D gene. The CDR3 runs to 14 residues. The germline V and J ends were trimmed by 1 base and 5 bases, with 11 bases remaining between them. Germline CDR1 LNHDA, CDR2 SQIVND (reference sequence). The CDR3: CASSIGQVKTEAFF. In nucleotides, the CDR3 is TGTGCCAGTAGTATAGGTCAGGTCAAGACTGAAGCTTTCTTT.

This chain connects TRBV5-4 to TRBJ2-5, with D possibly TRBD2 on 6 matching bases. The CDR3 is made up of 14 amino acids. The germline V and J ends were trimmed by 5 bases and 5 bases, with 16 bases remaining between them. Germline V gene sequence: CDR1 SGHNT, CDR2 YYREEE (reference sequence). The DNA for the CDR3 is TGTGCCAGCAGTCATGAACGAGGGAGGGAGACCCAGTACTTC. Protein sequence: CASSHERGRETQYF.

This clone was detected only a few times. This chain links TRBV7-3 with TRBJ2-2, with TRBD1 as a possible D gene (6 bases). The V and J ends lost 5 bases and 4 bases respectively, with 14 bases between them. The germline V gene encodes CDR1 SGHTA and CDR2 FQGTGA. The CDR3 has 15 amino acids. The CDR3 loop is CASSIGGAGTGELFF. In DNA, the CDR3 is TGTGCCAGCAGCATTGGGGGCGCTGGCACCGGGGAGCTGTTTTTT. The full variable domain, in which reference TRBV7-3 and TRBJ2-2 provide the parts outside the CDR3, is GAGVSQTPSNKVTEKGKYVELRCDPISGHTALYWYRQSLGQGPEFLIYFQGTGAADDSGLPNDRFFAVRPEGSVSTLKIQRTERGDSAVYLCASSIGGAGTGELFFGEGSRLTVL.

The rearrangement joins TRBV18 to TRBJ2-7; a possible D gene is TRBD2 (6 bases). This CDR3 has 17 residues. The germline CDR1 and CDR2 sequences are KGHSH and LQKENI. V lost 0 bases and J 3 bases, leaving 18 bases between the germline ends. The chain's CDR3 is CASSPPIAPGENYEQYF. The CDR3 bases are TGTGCCAGCTCACCACCGATCGCCCCGGGGGAAAACTACGAGCAGTACTTC.

J is TRBJ1-2 and V is TRBV28; 8 nucleotides match TRBD1. Unmatched junction bases numbered 11, after V lost 7 bases and J lost 4 bases. The CDR3 has 15 amino acids. Per the germline V gene, CDR1 is MDHEN and CDR2 is SYDVKM. CDR3 DNA sequence: TGTGCCAGCATACAGGCAGGGGGCGCTGGCTATGGCTACACCTTC. Its translation: CASIQAGGAGYGYTF.

The chain has TRBV10-3 and TRBJ2-1, with 11 bases aligning to TRBD2. The germline gives CDR1 ENHRY, CDR2 SYGVKD. The CDR3 spans 15 residues. With 4 bases clipped from V and 4 bases from J, the junction kept 3 bases outside the gene matches. This CDR3 reads CAISGRLAGYNEQFF. In DNA form, the CDR3 reads TGTGCCATCAGTGGTAGACTAGCGGGGTACAATGAGCAGTTCTTC.

The rearrangement uses TRBV28 and TRBJ2-5, with 7 bases lining up with TRBD2. J was trimmed by 7 bases and V by 5 bases; bases with no gene match: 1. Looked up from germline, CDR1 is MDHEN and CDR2 is SYDVKM. CDR3 length: 11 residues. Here the CDR3 DNA reads TGTGCCAGCAGTGCTAGCGGGACCCAGTACTTC. Protein: CASSASGTQYF.

This clone was seen once. V is TRBV25-1 and J is TRBJ2-7; tentative D call: TRBD2 (7 bases). The CDR3 sequence is 15 residues long. Germline V gene sequence: CDR1 MGHDK, CDR2 SYGVNS. V lost 4 bases and J lost 6, with 19 bases in between. This CDR3 reads CASSGLPGGFGEQYF. CDR3 nucleotides: TGTGCCAGCAGTGGCCTTCCGGGGGGCTTCGGCGAGCAGTACTTC.

The rearrangement joins TRBV27 to TRBJ2-5; 9 bases line up with TRBD2. The CDR3 loop spans 16 amino acids. CDR1 is MNHEY, CDR2 SMNVEV, per germline (reference sequence). Losses at the gene ends were 7 bases for V and 1 base for J; bases not matched to a gene: 10. CDR3 protein: CASKGLAPIIQETQYF. CDR3 DNA: TGTGCCAGCAAAGGACTAGCGCCTATCATCCAAGAGACCCAGTACTTC.

This chain connects TRBV15 to TRBJ2-1; 7 bases are a match to TRBD2. This CDR3 has 18 amino acids. V shed 0 bases, J shed 5 bases, and the junction held 13 bases outside the gene matches. CDR1 and CDR2 (germline): LNHNV, YYDKDF (reference sequence). The CDR3 nucleotides read TGTGCCACCAGCAGAGAACCGGTAGCGGGCGGATTCGACAATGAGCAGTTCTTC. Protein sequence: CATSREPVAGGFDNEQFF.

The chain employs TRBV5-1 and TRBJ2-1; 8 nucleotides align to TRBD2. V trimming: 4 bases; J trimming: 6 bases; junction bases outside the gene matches: 3. The CDR3 consists of 13 residues. Per germline, CDR1 SGHRS and CDR2 YFSETQ. CDR3 sequence: CASSLTSVNEQFF. In DNA form, the CDR3 reads TGCGCCAGCAGCCTGACTAGCGTCAATGAGCAGTTCTTC.

The chain is built from TRBV19 and TRBJ2-4, with 7 bases lining up with TRBD1. This CDR3 region has 16 residues. The ends lost 3 bases at V and 7 bases at J; junction bases unmatched: 12. The V gene's germline CDR1 is LNHDA and CDR2 SQIVND (reference sequence). CDR3 in DNA: TGTGCCAGTAGTATGTTCCCGCAGGGGGTGGTTAACATTCAGTACTTC. Protein product: CASSMFPQGVVNIQYF.

The CDR3 coding sequence is TGTGCCAGCAGCCCCGTCGGCGGGCCGTCACCCCTCCACTTT. Translating gives CASSPVGGPSPLHF. The J gene is TRBJ1-6, the V gene TRBV7-2; unclear D gene. Germline CDR1 is SGHTA and CDR2 is FQGNSA. The CDR3 is made up of 14 amino acids. V was cut by 5 bases and J by 10 bases, with 15 bases left in between.